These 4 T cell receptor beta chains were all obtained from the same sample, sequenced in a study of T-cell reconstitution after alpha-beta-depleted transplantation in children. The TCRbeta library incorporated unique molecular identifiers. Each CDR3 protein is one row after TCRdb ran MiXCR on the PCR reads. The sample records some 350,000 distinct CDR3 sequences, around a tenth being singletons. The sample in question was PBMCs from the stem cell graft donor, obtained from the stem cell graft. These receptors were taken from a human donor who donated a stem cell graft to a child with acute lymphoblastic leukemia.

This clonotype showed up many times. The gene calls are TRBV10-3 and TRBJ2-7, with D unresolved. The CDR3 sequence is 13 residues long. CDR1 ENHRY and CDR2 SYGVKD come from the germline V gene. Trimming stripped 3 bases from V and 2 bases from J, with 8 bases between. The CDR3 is CAISDPSTYEQYF. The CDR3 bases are TGTGCCATCAGTGACCCTTCAACCTACGAGCAGTACTTC.

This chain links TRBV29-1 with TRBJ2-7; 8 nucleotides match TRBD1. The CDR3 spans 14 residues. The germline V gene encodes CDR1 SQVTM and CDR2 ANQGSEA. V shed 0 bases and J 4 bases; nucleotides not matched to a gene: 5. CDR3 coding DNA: TGCAGCGTTGAAGAAGGGACAGGTCTTTACGAGCAGTACTTC. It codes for CSVEEGTGLYEQYF.

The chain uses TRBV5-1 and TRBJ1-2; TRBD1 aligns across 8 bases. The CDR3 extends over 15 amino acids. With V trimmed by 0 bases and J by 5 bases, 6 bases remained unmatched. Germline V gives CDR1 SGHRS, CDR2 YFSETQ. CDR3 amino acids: CASSLASGQGYGYTF. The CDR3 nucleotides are TGCGCCAGCAGCTTGGCCAGCGGACAGGGTTATGGCTACACCTTC. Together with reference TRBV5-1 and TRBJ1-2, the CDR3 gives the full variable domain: KAGVTQTPRYLIKTRGQQVTLSCSPISGHRSVSWYQQTPGQGLQFLFEYFSETQRNKGNFPGRFSGRQFSNSRSEMNVSTLELGDSALYLCASSLASGQGYGYTFGSGTRLTVV.

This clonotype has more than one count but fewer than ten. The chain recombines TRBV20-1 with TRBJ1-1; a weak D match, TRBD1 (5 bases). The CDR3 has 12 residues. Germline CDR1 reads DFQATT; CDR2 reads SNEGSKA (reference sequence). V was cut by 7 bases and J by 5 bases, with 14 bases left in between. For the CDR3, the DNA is TGCAGTGTGAGTGGGCAGGGTACTGAAGCTTTCTTT. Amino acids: CSVSGQGTEAFF.